One and the same sample provided the 8 T cell receptor beta chains below, sequenced in a study of regulatory T cells in long-lasting Graves disease. As for time point: newly diagnosed GD, antithyroid drugs for less than 3 months. The TCR library used RNA extracted from PBMCs. Arm-PCR of CDR3 regions and iRepertoire HTBI primers were used to build TCR beta libraries. TCRdb recomputed calls from the multiplex PCR reads with MiXCR, one row per CDR3 protein. The table includes around 330,000 distinct CDR3 sequences, about 18% detected once. The specimen was peripheral blood mononuclear cells (PBMCs), collected at new diagnosis, from a patient treated with antithyroid drugs. These receptors came from a female donor with Graves disease.

At least ten counts were recorded for this clonotype. The V gene is TRBV27, the J gene TRBJ2-7, with D possibly called TRBD1 or TRBD2 (6 bases each). Germline V lookup: CDR1 MNHEY, CDR2 SMNVEV (reference sequence). The CDR3 runs to 13 residues. V dropped 8 bases and J dropped 2 bases, with 13 bases sitting between them. DNA for the CDR3: TGTGCCAGCCGGAGGGGGGCCGCCTACGAGCAGTACTTC. Translation gives CASRRGAAYEQYF.

Worth noting for this clonotype: This likely comes from a read error, as the CDR3 has no conserved phenylalanine or tryptophan at its end. This chain uses TRBV3-1 with TRBJ1-2; D is perhaps TRBD1 (5 bases). The CDR3 sequence is 14 residues long. Germline V gene sequence: CDR1 LGHDT, CDR2 YNNKEL (reference sequence). V was trimmed by 0 bases and J by 6 bases, leaving 11 bases between them. The CDR3 protein is CASSQDPGRDGYTL. CDR3 sequence (DNA): TGTGCCAGCAGCCAAGATCCGGGACGGGATGGCTACACCCTC.

The chain carries TRBV11-2 and TRBJ2-7; 8 bases match TRBD1. This CDR3 has 16 amino acids. The trim removed 5 bases at V and 4 bases at J, leaving 13 bases unmatched. Germline loops: CDR1 SGHAT, CDR2 FQNNGV. The CDR3: CASSLRTGQGVYEQYF. CDR3 DNA sequence: TGTGCCAGCAGCCTCCGGACAGGGCAAGGGGTTTACGAGCAGTACTTC.

The V call is TRBV27, the J call TRBJ2-1; 8 positions agree with TRBD1. TRBJ2-5 matches the DNA end more closely, so the J call is doubtful. The germline V gene has CDR1 MNHEY and CDR2 SMNVEV (reference sequence). The CDR3 is made up of 14 amino acids. In DNA form, the CDR3 reads TGTGCCAGCAGGAGGACAGGGTTCCCAGAGACCCAGTACTTC. It specifies CASRRTGFPETQYF.

Note on this clonotype: This may come from a read error, since a much larger clone is one base off. CDR3 nucleotide sequence: TGTGCCAGCAGTTTATTCGCGGGAGTGACTAGCAACGAGCGGTACTTC. The encoded protein is CASSLFAGVTSNERYF. The chain recombines TRBV28 with TRBJ2-7; TRBD2 aligns across 7 bases. Germline values: CDR1 MDHEN, CDR2 SYDVKM. The CDR3 loop spans 16 amino acids.

This clonotype appeared many times. V is TRBV6-1 and J is TRBJ1-6; D is possibly TRBD1 (5 bases). The CDR3 runs 13 residues. Trimming stripped 8 bases from V and 8 bases from J, with 13 bases between. CDR1 and CDR2 (germline): MNHNS, SASEGT. CDR3 bases: TGTGCCAGCCGGACATTCAGGGATTCACCCCTCCACTTT. Amino acids: CASRTFRDSPLHF.

On this clonotype: A much bigger clone sits one base away, suggesting this may be a read error. The chain recombines TRBV25-1 with TRBJ2-7; TRBD2 matches 9 bases. The trim removed 9 bases at V and 4 bases at J, leaving 7 bases unmatched. Germline V gene data show CDR1 as MGHDK and CDR2 as SYGVNS. The CDR3 totals 13 residues. In nucleotides, the CDR3 is TGTGCCAGAATGGGGACTAGCCCTTACGAGCAGTACTTC. It codes for CARMGTSPYEQYF.

The rearrangement uses TRBV28 and TRBJ2-5; a weak D match, TRBD2 (5 bases). V lost 6 bases and J 5 bases, leaving 7 bases between the germline ends. CDR3 length equals 11 residues. Looked up from germline, CDR1 is MDHEN and CDR2 is SYDVKM. In DNA, the CDR3 is TGTGCCAGCAGAACGGGGGAGACCCAGTACTTC. Its protein product is CASRTGETQYF.